This T cell receptor (beta chain) was obtained from a study of identical twins. The length of the CDR3 is 14 residues. J gave up 0 bases and V 7 bases, and 8 bases lay outside the gene matches. Germline V lookup: CDR1 SQVTM, CDR2 ANQGSEA. TCRdb re-analysed the 5' RACE reads in MiXCR, keeping a single row per CDR3 protein. The sample lists 450,000 or so distinct CDR3 sequences, 20% to 25% seen once, with about 2.7% in the top ten. These records were also assigned to another study, of T cells expressing NK-cell markers. That paper states: One of eight sequenced donors was HCMV-seronegative; the other seven were seropositive. Topping the CD3+CD56-NKG2C+ fraction as well were these clonotypes, in a few donors.

This receptor was identified in a woman aged 18 to 35 in good health. The genes are TRBV29-1 and TRBJ1-1; TRBD1 aligns across 7 bases. The sample comprised CD4+ T cells sorted from blood. The CDR3 region has the DNA TGCAGCGCACATCAGGGACAGTTGAACACTGAAGCTTTCTTT. Amino acid sequence: CSAHQGQLNTEAFF.